This TCR beta chain derives from a study of Ad26.COV2.S vaccination and SARS-CoV-2 variants. About the research overall: Donor participated within the Ad26.COV2.S arm of the COV1001 trial.

Produced via immunoSEQ multiplex PCR; TCRdb's table is partial and in-frame only. The sample holds 200,000 to 250,000 clones, approximately 90% seen once. Trimming cost V 4 bases and J 6 bases, with 27 bases left between them. The germline V gene encodes CDR1 SGHRS and CDR2 YFSETQ. This CDR3 is 18 amino acids long. The treatment here: around 19 received Ad26.COV2.S at low or high dose, single or two shots; roughly five received placebo; per-sample allocation not given. Collection of samples fell on day 63 after the first vaccine or placebo injection. Based in Boston, the donor was an adult of 18-55 years. Study findings and constraints: People who got the vaccine had more spike-specific TCR breadth than people who got placebo.

Details on this clone: What it recognizes is unknown.

The rearrangement links TRBV5-1 to TRBJ2-3; D is perhaps TRBD1 or TRBD2 (6 bases each). This material consisted of peripheral blood, taken in a trial of Ad26.COV2.S vaccine versus placebo. The source is a person aged 18-65 years who received the Ad26.COV2.S COVID-19 vaccine or a placebo. The CDR3 is CASSPDGTNNRDWDTQYF. The CDR3 DNA reads as TGCGCCAGCAGCCCGGACGGGACAAATAACCGGGACTGGGATACGCAGTATTTT.